Below, 24 T cell receptor beta chains from the same sample are listed, as sequenced in a study of metastatic and nonmetastatic thyroid tumors. Thyroid surgery was performed in patients who had received no treatment beforehand. With MiXCR, TCRdb called clones anew from the PCR reads. Among about 41,000 clones listed, more than 25% were seen once. Sequencing was performed on blood. The receptor source for this set is a male donor with papillary thyroid cancer or a benign thyroid nodule (not recorded which). Some clones in this sample may be carry-over from other donors' samples.

This rearrangement joins TRBV10-3 to TRBJ1-5, with TRBD1 identical over 7 bases. Germline V gene sequence: CDR1 ENHRY, CDR2 SYGVKD. J gave up 3 bases and V 8 bases, and 4 bases lay outside the gene matches. The CDR3 is 13 amino acids. CDR3 nucleotides: TGTGCCATCGGAACAGGGGACAATCAGCCCCAGCATTTT. It is translated as CAIGTGDNQPQHF.

Concerning this clone: The germline gene is not matched at one end of the junction; a read error may be the cause. CDR3 loop: CAGSFKGAGNTIYF. CDR3 DNA sequence: TGTGCCGGCAGTTTTAAAGGGGCTGGAAACACCATATATTTT. This chain links TRBV28 with TRBJ1-3; a possible D gene is TRBD1 (5 bases). This CDR3 has 14 amino acids. From germline, CDR1 is MDHEN and CDR2 SYDVKM.

This clone was found many times. A much larger clone differs by one base, so this may be a read error. Other DNA sequences in this specimen translate into the identical CDR3. J is TRBJ1-6 and V is TRBV2; D remains unclear. V was shortened by 0 bases and J by 0 bases, with 6 bases between the two germline ends. The CDR3 sequence is 16 residues long. Germline V gene sequence: CDR1 SNHLY, CDR2 FYNNEI. CDR3 in DNA: TGTGCCAGCAGTGAAGCTGGAGGCTCCTATAATTCACCCCTCCACTTT. Its protein is CASSEAGGSYNSPLHF.

The chain recombines TRBV30 with TRBJ1-6; 9 positions match TRBD1. Germline assignment: CDR1 GTSNPN and CDR2 SVGIG (reference sequence). The length of the CDR3 is 13 residues. The ends lost 3 bases at V and 7 bases at J; junction bases unmatched: 1. The CDR3 sequence is CAWRDRGNSPLHF. The CDR3 nucleotides read TGTGCCTGGAGAGACAGGGGGAATTCACCCCTCCACTTT.

This clone appeared a few times. At one boundary the junction diverges from the germline segment, which might be a read error. The V call is TRBV6-1, the J call TRBJ2-7, with 8 bases identical to TRBD1. Germline V gene lookup returns CDR1 MNHNS and CDR2 SASEGT. The length of the CDR3 is 11 residues. CDR3 loop: CAIGQGYDQYF. The CDR3 coding sequence is TGTGCCATTGGACAGGGCTACGATCAGTACTTC.

The gene calls are TRBV2 and TRBJ1-2; 10 nucleotides line up with TRBD1. Germline-derived CDR1 and CDR2 are SNHLY and FYNNEI. Trimming took 2 bases from V and 2 from J; bases not matched to a gene: 2. This CDR3 comprises 15 residues. The DNA of the CDR3 is TGTGCCAGCAGTGAATGGGACAGGGGCAACTATGGCTACACCTTC. It encodes CASSEWDRGNYGYTF.

This clone occurred once. CDR3 nucleotide sequence: TGCAGTGCTGGGCTTATGGGGGGTTTGGGTAATCAGCCCCAGCATTTT. Its protein product is CSAGLMGGLGNQPQHF. The chain is built from TRBV20-1 and TRBJ1-5; D is possibly TRBD1 (5 bases). The CDR3 extends over 16 amino acids. Germline CDR1 DFQATT, CDR2 SNEGSKA (reference sequence). V shed 5 bases and J shed 4 bases, with 21 bases lying between them.

J is TRBJ2-1 and V is TRBV20-1; D is ambiguous. This CDR3 is 12 amino acids long. CDR1 and CDR2 (germline): DFQATT, SNEGSKA (reference sequence). Trimming left V 4 bases short and J 6 bases short, with 10 bases between. CDR3 DNA sequence: TGCAGTGCTACCGACACCACCAATGAGCAGTTCTTC. As protein: CSATDTTNEQFF.

This clone has a handful of counts. A read error may produce the germline difference seen at one junction end. The rearrangement uses TRBV7-2 and TRBJ2-7; the D is unclear. CDR1 is SGHTA and CDR2 is FQGNSA in the germline V gene. This CDR3 has 12 residues. CDR3 protein: CDSRLGNYEQYF. The CDR3 DNA is TGTGACAGCCGGCTGGGAAACTACGAGCAGTACTTC.

Regarding this clone: It is likely a read error, because the conserved phenylalanine at the end of the CDR3 is missing. No DNA is shown, since the ends of the CDR3 on it are uncertain; the CDR3 is the one TCRdb lists. This sequence joins TRBV7-3 and TRBJ2-5; TRBD1, as called in the table, went unchecked against the DNA. The CDR3 length equals 8 residues, ends included. Germline V lookup: CDR1 SGHTA, CDR2 FQGTGA. CDR3 loop: CASSQLGG.

This clone was found many times. The J gene is TRBJ1-1, the V gene TRBV30; D unclear. This CDR3 region has 16 residues. Per the germline V gene, CDR1 is GTSNPN and CDR2 is SVGIG (reference sequence). Trimming left V 0 bases short and J 4 bases short, with 18 bases between. CDR3 region: CAWSVRLGNFFTEAFF. DNA for the CDR3: TGTGCCTGGAGTGTACGCCTGGGGAATTTTTTCACTGAAGCTTTCTTT.

There are a few counts of this clone. The gene calls are TRBV7-8 and TRBJ1-1; D is ambiguous. The CDR3 contains 16 residues. Germline lookup yields CDR1 SGHVS and CDR2 FQNEAQ. With 2 bases removed from V and 3 bases from J, the gap between germline ends came to 16 bases. The CDR3 spells CASSLPPVTLHTEAFF. As DNA, the CDR3 is TGTGCCAGCAGCTTACCTCCCGTGACGTTGCACACTGAAGCTTTCTTT.

V is TRBV18 and J is TRBJ1-6; possibly TRBD1 for D (5 bases). The CDR3 covers 14 residues. Trimming shortened V by 6 bases and J by 5 bases, and 11 bases separated the two germline ends. Germline CDR1 KGHSH, CDR2 LQKENI. The CDR3 loop reads CASSLTENNSPLHF. The DNA of the CDR3 is TGTGCCAGCTCGCTGACAGAGAATAATTCACCCCTCCACTTT.

The chain employs TRBV10-3 and TRBJ2-3; 11 positions agree with TRBD1. There are 15 residues in the CDR3. Germline CDR1 reads ENHRY; CDR2 reads SYGVKD. The V gene end was trimmed by 6 bases and the J gene end by 5 bases; junction bases not matched to a gene: 7. CDR3 bases: TGTGCCATCAGCGCCGGGACAGGGGGAGGAGATACGCAGTATTTT. This encodes CAISAGTGGGDTQYF.

This clone was picked up a small number of times. The junction departs from the called germline gene at one end, perhaps through a read error. The rearrangement joins TRBV28 to TRBJ2-2; possible D gene TRBD2, 5 bases. Germline CDR1 MDHEN, CDR2 SYDVKM. CDR3 length: 17 amino acids. The CDR3 region has the DNA TGTGCCAGCAGCCACGGGGTGCTTGACGTAAACACCGGGGAACTGTTTTTT. Amino acids: CASSHGVLDVNTGELFF.

The chain couples TRBV24-1 to TRBJ1-5, with D unclear. V lost 4 bases and J lost 3, with 9 bases in between. The CDR3 has 14 amino acids. CDR1 and CDR2 (germline): KGHDR, SFDVKD. This CDR3 reads CATSDVSLNQPQHF. The CDR3 bases are TGTGCCACCAGTGACGTCAGCCTCAATCAGCCCCAGCATTTT.

This clone was seen a few times. The junction does not match germline at one end; this may be a read error. V and J are TRBV20-1 and TRBJ2-2; D ambiguous. Per the germline V gene, CDR1 is DFQATT and CDR2 is SNEGSKA (reference sequence). CDR3 length: 15 residues. The CDR3: CSARDSFRNTGELFF. The CDR3 region has the DNA TGCAGTGCTCGAGACTCTTTTCGAAACACCGGGGAGCTGTTTTTT.

This clone was seen at least ten times. This chain's CDR3 is CASRLRFGTQYF. The CDR3 coding sequence is TGTGCCAGCAGATTACGGTTCGGGACCCAGTACTTC. The chain couples TRBV6-1 to TRBJ2-5; no firm D call. The V and J ends lost 6 bases and 7 bases respectively, with 12 bases between them. CDR1 MNHNS and CDR2 SASEGT come from the germline V gene. The CDR3 extends over 12 amino acids.

The chain links TRBV7-8 to TRBJ2-5; D is undetermined. Trimming cost V 1 base and J 2 bases, with 17 bases left between them. Germline V gene sequence: CDR1 SGHVS, CDR2 FQNEAQ. There are 17 residues in the CDR3. Here the CDR3 DNA reads TGTGCCAGCAGCTTAGAGTCTGGGTCGCGAGGTCAAGAGACCCAGTACTTC. This translates into CASSLESGSRGQETQYF. Looking up the rest from reference TRBV7-8 and TRBJ2-5 gives the full variable domain: GAGVSQSPRYKVAKRGQDVALRCDPISGHVSLFWYQQALGQGPEFLTYFQNEAQLDKSGLPSDRFFAERPEGSVSTLKIQRTQQEDSAVYLCASSLESGSRGQETQYFGPGTRLLVL.

In this sample, this clone turned up many times. Being one base from a much bigger clone, this may be a read error. The gene calls are TRBV2 and TRBJ2-1; D is possibly TRBD1 (7 bases). Trimming removed 3 bases at V and 15 bases at J, with 12 bases between. The CDR3 contains 11 residues. Germline-derived CDR1 and CDR2 are SNHLY and FYNNEI. The DNA for the CDR3 is TGTGCCAGCAGTGAGGAGGGGGCGGTGTTCTTC. Its translation: CASSEEGAVFF.

This chain uses TRBV2 with TRBJ1-2; D is ambiguous. The V and J ends lost 10 bases and 6 bases respectively, with 27 bases between them. Germline values: CDR1 SNHLY, CDR2 FYNNEI. This CDR3 comprises 16 residues. The CDR3 DNA sequence: TGTGCCAACGGGTTGAGGTTGGCACCGGCCCTCGATGGCTACACCTTC. As protein: CANGLRLAPALDGYTF.

This clone was seen once. The junction differs from germline at one of its ends, possibly a read error. The chain carries TRBV20-1 and TRBJ2-7; 7 bases fit TRBD2. Germline V gene data show CDR1 as DFQATT and CDR2 as SNEGSKA (reference sequence). The CDR3 loop spans 15 amino acids. CDR3 sequence: CIATWDYRSSYEQYF. CDR3 sequence (DNA): TGCATTGCTACTTGGGACTATCGGAGCTCCTACGAGCAGTACTTC.

In this sample, this clone turned up many times. The conserved phenylalanine or tryptophan is not found at the CDR3 terminus, so this likely reflects a read error. The rearrangement links TRBV5-1 to TRBJ1-1, with D unclear. The V end was cut by 5 bases, the J end by 4 bases, with 15 bases between. The CDR3 consists of 14 residues. From germline, CDR1 is SGHRS and CDR2 YFSETQ. The DNA of the CDR3 is TGCGCCAGCAGGGTGGGTGTTGGGAGCACTGAAGCTTTCCTT. Translation gives CASRVGVGSTEAFL.

This clone appeared many times. V usage is TRBV6-6 and J usage is TRBJ2-5, with 8 bases identical to TRBD2. This CDR3 is built from 16 residues. The ends lost 0 bases at V and 5 bases at J; junction bases unmatched: 8. Germline V gives CDR1 MNHNY, CDR2 SVGAGI (reference sequence). In nucleotides, the CDR3 is TGTGCCAGCAGTTACTCCGTTACACGGGGGGGCGAGACCCAGTACTTC. Its protein product is CASSYSVTRGGETQYF.